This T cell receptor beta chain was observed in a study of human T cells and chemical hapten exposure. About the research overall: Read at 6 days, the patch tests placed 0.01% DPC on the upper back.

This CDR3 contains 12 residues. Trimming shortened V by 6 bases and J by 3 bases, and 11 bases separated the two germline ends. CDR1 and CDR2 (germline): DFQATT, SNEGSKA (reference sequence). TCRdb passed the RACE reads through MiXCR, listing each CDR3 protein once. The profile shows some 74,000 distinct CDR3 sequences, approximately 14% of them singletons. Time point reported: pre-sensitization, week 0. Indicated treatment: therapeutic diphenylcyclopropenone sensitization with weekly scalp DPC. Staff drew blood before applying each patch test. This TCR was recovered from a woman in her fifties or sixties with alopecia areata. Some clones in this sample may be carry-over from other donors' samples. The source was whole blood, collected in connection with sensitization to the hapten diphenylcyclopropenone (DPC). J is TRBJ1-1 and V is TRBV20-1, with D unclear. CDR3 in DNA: TGCAGTGCGAAACCGGCAGACACTGAAGCTTTCTTT. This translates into CSAKPADTEAFF.